A selection of T cell receptor beta chains follows, all from one sample in a study of cytomegalovirus exposure and HLA in healthy donors. Sequenced by immunoSEQ multiplex PCR; TCRdb stores in-frame clones only, minus some. Among approximately 200,000 clones listed, around nine tenths were seen once. What was sequenced was PBMCs. These receptors were obtained from a woman younger than 35 in good health and CMV-seronegative. CDR3s include the opening cysteine and the closing phenylalanine or tryptophan. D genes are given only for firm matches. A clone size is listed for some rows: how often the clone was seen (once, few, many), or a class if it is expanded.

abundance	v_gene	len	j_gene	d_gene	CDR3nt	CDR3aa
NA	TRBV7-9	12	TRBJ2-7	NA	TGTGCCAGCAGCGAACAACCCTACGAGCAGTACTTC	CASSEQPYEQYF
once	TRBV11-2	14	TRBJ2-7	NA	TGTGCCAGCAGCTCCCATACCGGGAGAGGCGAGCAGTACTTC	CASSSHTGRGEQYF
NA	TRBV7-2	16	TRBJ2-7	NA	TGTGCCAGCAGCTTAGCGGGGGCGGCCAATTCCTACGAGCAGTACTTC	CASSLAGAANSYEQYF
NA	TRBV11-2	13	TRBJ1-5	TRBD1	TGTGCCAGCAGCTTAGGGGACAGGCAGCCCCAGCATTTT	CASSLGDRQPQHF
NA	TRBV19	14	TRBJ1-3	NA	TGTGCCAGTAGTATCGACAGCTCTGGAAACACCATATATTTT	CASSIDSSGNTIYF
NA	TRBV6-5	15	TRBJ2-7	TRBD1	TGTGCCAGCAGTCCACGCCCGGGACAGGTCAACGAGCAGTACTTC	CASSPRPGQVNEQYF
NA	TRBV12-5	14	TRBJ1-1	TRBD1	TGTGCTAGTGGTCGGACAGGGGGCAGTTCTGAAGCTTTCTTT	CASGRTGGSSEAFF
NA	TRBV5-1	13	TRBJ1-1	NA	TGCGCCAGCAGCTACGGACAGAACACTGAAGCTTTCTTT	CASSYGQNTEAFF
NA	TRBV11-3	14	TRBJ1-1	NA	TGTGCCAGCAGCTCGCTAAAATCGAACACTGAAGCTTTCTTT	CASSSLKSNTEAFF
NA	TRBV27	17	TRBJ1-1	NA	TGTGCCAGCAGCTCCATCCCGGTTGGGCAAATGAACACTGAAGCTTTCTTT	CASSSIPVGQMNTEAFF
NA	TRBV6-5	14	TRBJ2-1	TRBD2	TGTGCCAGCGGACTAGCGGGAGCCTACAATGAGCAGTTCTTC	CASGLAGAYNEQFF
NA	TRBV5-4	15	TRBJ1-1	NA	TGTGCCAGCACCCCCGGGGGTATCATGAACACTGAAGCTTTCTTT	CASTPGGIMNTEAFF
NA	TRBV30	12	TRBJ1-5	NA	TGTGCCTGGAGTGGGGCGAATCAGCCCCAGCATTTT	CAWSGANQPQHF
NA	TRBV28	17	TRBJ2-3	NA	TGTGCCAGCAGTCCAACGTCGGGAGTCACTAACACAGATACGCAGTATTTT	CASSPTSGVTNTDTQYF
NA	TRBV30	14	TRBJ1-6	NA	TGTGCCTGGAGTGTACGTGGGGGGAGCTCACCCCTCCACTTT	CAWSVRGGSSPLHF
NA	TRBV4-1	13	TRBJ2-7	NA	TGCGCCAGCAGCCCCGACAGGAGAAGGGAGCAGTACTTC	CASSPDRRREQYF
NA	TRBV2	21	TRBJ2-1	TRBD2	TGTGCCAGCAGTGAGGAGGCTAGCGGGAGTTTTTTGTCGGGGATCTGGTCAGAGCAGTTCTTC	CASSEEASGSFLSGIWSEQFF
NA	TRBV7-8	16	TRBJ2-7	NA	TGTGCCAGCAGCTTATCGGGACACCCGAACCTAGGCGAGCAGTACTTC	CASSLSGHPNLGEQYF
NA	TRBV30	14	TRBJ1-1	NA	TGTGCCTGGAGTTGGGGCAGCTCTCTCACTGAAGCTTTCTTT	CAWSWGSSLTEAFF
once	TRBV2	15	TRBJ1-4	NA	TGTGCCAGCAGGGACCTACAGGGTGCCAATGAAAAACTGTTTTTT	CASRDLQGANEKLFF
NA	TRBV5-1	14	TRBJ1-5	NA	TGCGCCAGCAGCCCCGATATGGGGGGGCAGCCCCAGCATTTT	CASSPDMGGQPQHF
NA	TRBV10-3	13	TRBJ1-2	NA	TGTGCCATCAGTGAGGGGGTAAACAGGGTGCCCACCTTC	CAISEGVNRVPTF
NA	TRBV7-8	14	TRBJ2-7	NA	TGTGCCAGCAGCTTAAAATTCGTTTCGAGCGAGCAGTACTTC	CASSLKFVSSEQYF
NA	TRBV19	13	TRBJ1-1	NA	TGTGCCAGCCTTGGGAGGTCGTACACTGAAGCTTTCTTT	CASLGRSYTEAFF
NA	TRBV23-1	18	TRBJ2-1	NA	TGCGCCAGCAGTCAATCCGCCCCAGAGGGGGACTCCTACAATGAGCAGTTCTTC	CASSQSAPEGDSYNEQFF
NA	TRBV5-1	17	TRBJ2-3	NA	TGCGCCAGCAGCTTGGATTCGGGCGGGTTAAGCACAGATACGCAGTATTTT	CASSLDSGGLSTDTQYF
once	TRBV11-3	15	TRBJ2-2	NA	TGTGCCAGCAGAACAGGGGGGGCGACCACCGGGGAGCTGTTTTTT	CASRTGGATTGELFF
NA	TRBV5-1	14	TRBJ1-5	TRBD1	TGCGCCAGCAGCCCGGGACAGGGTGATCAGCCCCAGCATTTT	CASSPGQGDQPQHF
once	TRBV5-6	18	TRBJ2-7	TRBD2	TGTGCCAGCAGCGATCAACTAGCGGGAGGGTGGTGGCCCTACGAGCAGTACTTC	CASSDQLAGGWWPYEQYF
NA	TRBV30	15	TRBJ2-7	NA	TGTGCCTGGAGCCCTCGACTGGTATCATCCTACGAGCAGTACTTC	CAWSPRLVSSYEQYF
NA	TRBV6-6	14	TRBJ1-2	NA	TGTGCCAGCAGTTTGGATGGGACCCAGGGGGGCTACACCTTC	CASSLDGTQGGYTF
NA	TRBV9	15	TRBJ1-1	TRBD1	TGTGCCAGCAGCGGTCTCCGGGACAGGGGTACTGAAGCTTTCTTT	CASSGLRDRGTEAFF
NA	TRBV19	15	TRBJ2-5	NA	TGTGCCAGTAGTATAGATGGAGGTAGTCAAGAGACCCAGTACTTC	CASSIDGGSQETQYF
NA	TRBV5-6	13	TRBJ2-3	NA	TGTGCCAGCAGCTTGACGGGATTGAATACGCAGTATTTT	CASSLTGLNTQYF
once	TRBV5-1	17	TRBJ2-1	NA	TGCGCCAGCAGCTTGAATGGAGGGCCTAGCTCCTACAATGAGCAGTTCTTC	CASSLNGGPSSYNEQFF
NA	TRBV28	12	TRBJ1-4	NA	TGTGCCAGCAGTTTAGGTACTAGAAAACTGTTTTTT	CASSLGTRKLFF
NA	TRBV5-4	14	TRBJ2-7	TRBD2	TGTGCCAGCAGCTTGGCGGGAGGGGCCTACGAGCAGTACTTC	CASSLAGGAYEQYF
once	TRBV10-2	16	TRBJ1-4	NA	TGCGCCAGCGGAGAAGTATCGGATCAGGGGAATGAAAAACTGTTTTTT	CASGEVSDQGNEKLFF
NA	TRBV5-8	19	TRBJ1-3	NA	TGTGCCAGCAGCTACCGCTCCTCACGACAGACAGATTCTGGAAACACCATATATTTT	CASSYRSSRQTDSGNTIYF
NA	TRBV20-1	10	TRBJ2-1	NA	TGCAGTGCTATCCGGGATGAGCAGTTCTTC	CSAIRDEQFF
NA	TRBV28	13	TRBJ2-1	TRBD1	TGTGCCAGCAGCCCGGACAGGGTTTCTAGGCAGTTCTTC	CASSPDRVSRQFF
NA	TRBV29-1	12	TRBJ2-7	NA	TGCAGCGTTGGTTGGCTTTCCTACGAGCAGTACTTC	CSVGWLSYEQYF
NA	TRBV9	16	TRBJ2-2	TRBD2	TGTGCCAGCAGAAAAGGACTAGACTCGATCACCGGGGAGCTGTTTTTT	CASRKGLDSITGELFF
NA	TRBV19	13	TRBJ1-2	NA	TGTGCCAGTAGGACGGACTCTAACTATGGCTACACCTTC	CASRTDSNYGYTF